This TCR beta chain was identified in a study of CD8 T cells in ankylosing spondylitis. As concerns this clonotype: Antigen specificity is unknown.

V trimming: 4 bases; J trimming: 2 bases; junction bases outside the gene matches: 16. Germline V CDR1 and CDR2: LGHDT, YNNKEL (reference sequence). This CDR3 is 19 amino acids long. Findings of the study overall: Reported data indicate significant enrichment of disease-linked clones within matched ankylosing spondylitis synovial fluid. Blood from ankylosing spondylitis patients appeared to carry a characteristic roughly 8-variant TCR beta motif. Those disease-linked clones were CD8+; they were also relatively rare in peripheral blood.

MiXCR, run by TCRdb on the 5' RACE reads, gives a single entry per CDR3 protein. Among approximately 130,000 distinct CDR3 sequences, over 7% were seen once, and the ten largest hold approximately 3.6%. The sequence was obtained from a male donor with ankylosing spondylitis or in good health (not recorded which). The sequenced sample was blood, either unsorted or a sorted T cell fraction (not recorded which). The chain is built from TRBV3-1 and TRBJ2-7; 11 nucleotides align to TRBD2. CDR3 sequence (DNA): TGTGCCAGCAGCCCCTCGGACAGTCACATTAGCGGGAGGGCCTACGAGCAGTACTTC. It encodes CASSPSDSHISGRAYEQYF.